These T cell receptor beta chains were read from a single sample in a study of T cell clonotyping in hematopoietic cell transplantation. TCRdb's table, derived via immunoSEQ multiplex PCR, lists solely in-frame clones and lacks some. The sample has more than 40,000 clones; nearly 97% are singletons. The sequencing sample was made of peripheral blood mononuclear cells. These receptors all stem from a man aged 25-45 years in good health. Some clones in this sample may be carry-over from other donors' samples. Both conserved end residues are part of each CDR3. The order of the fields is J gene, clone size, V gene, D gene, CDR3 DNA, CDR3 protein. D genes are given only for firm matches. Clone size is given for some rows only: seen once, a few or many times, or a class if the clone is expanded.

j_gene: TRBJ2-7
abundance: NA
v_gene: TRBV9
d_gene: TRBD1
CDR3nt: TGTGCCAGCAGCGTAACGACAGGGGGCATGGGTGAGCAGTACTTC
CDR3aa: CASSVTTGGMGEQYF

j_gene: TRBJ2-5
abundance: NA
v_gene: TRBV7-2
d_gene: TRBD2
CDR3nt: TGTGCCAGCAGCCGCGGACTAGCGCCGTACCAAGAGACCCAGTACTTC
CDR3aa: CASSRGLAPYQETQYF

j_gene: TRBJ1-2
abundance: NA
v_gene: TRBV4-3
d_gene: NA
CDR3nt: TGCGCCAGCAGCCAAGATCACGGGGAACGCGGCTACACCTTC
CDR3aa: CASSQDHGERGYTF

j_gene: TRBJ1-2
abundance: NA
v_gene: TRBV7-9
d_gene: NA
CDR3nt: TGTGCCAGCAGCCCCGCCGCCCAGTTAACTAACTATGGCTACACCTTC
CDR3aa: CASSPAAQLTNYGYTF

j_gene: TRBJ2-7
abundance: NA
v_gene: TRBV23-1
d_gene: NA
CDR3nt: TGCGCCAGCTGGGTAGGTGTGAGCTTAGACGAGCAGTACTTC
CDR3aa: CASWVGVSLDEQYF

j_gene: TRBJ1-2
abundance: NA
v_gene: TRBV10-3
d_gene: NA
CDR3nt: TGTGCCATCAGTGTGCAGGGTGGCTATGGCTACACCTTC
CDR3aa: CAISVQGGYGYTF

j_gene: TRBJ1-1
abundance: NA
v_gene: TRBV5-8
d_gene: NA
CDR3nt: TGTGCCAGCAGCTTGGGCCAGGGGAGGTACACTGAAGCTTTCTTT
CDR3aa: CASSLGQGRYTEAFF

j_gene: TRBJ1-3
abundance: NA
v_gene: TRBV5-6
d_gene: NA
CDR3nt: TGTGCCAGCAGCTTCCAGGTCTCTGGAAACACCATATATTTT
CDR3aa: CASSFQVSGNTIYF

j_gene: TRBJ2-6
abundance: NA
v_gene: TRBV19
d_gene: TRBD2
CDR3nt: TGTGCCAGTCAATTAGCGGGCGGCTACTCTGGGGCCAACGTCCTGACTTTC
CDR3aa: CASQLAGGYSGANVLTF

j_gene: TRBJ1-2
abundance: NA
v_gene: TRBV7-9
d_gene: TRBD1
CDR3nt: TGTGCCAGCAGCTCTGCAGACAGGGGTGTACCTAACTATGGCTACACCTTC
CDR3aa: CASSSADRGVPNYGYTF

j_gene: TRBJ2-5
abundance: NA
v_gene: TRBV2
d_gene: NA
CDR3nt: TGTGCCAGCAGCCCCGGGACTGTTCAAGAGACCCAGTACTTC
CDR3aa: CASSPGTVQETQYF

j_gene: TRBJ2-2
abundance: NA
v_gene: TRBV7-2
d_gene: NA
CDR3nt: TGTGCCAGCAGCTTAAACGGAGCGAACACCGGGGAGCTGTTTTTT
CDR3aa: CASSLNGANTGELFF

j_gene: TRBJ1-2
abundance: once
v_gene: TRBV5-4
d_gene: TRBD1
CDR3nt: TGTGCCAGCAGGAGACAGGGCGACGGCTACACCTTC
CDR3aa: CASRRQGDGYTF

j_gene: TRBJ1-1
abundance: once
v_gene: TRBV7-2
d_gene: NA
CDR3nt: TGTGCCAGCAGCTCGTGGGGGGGCACTGAAGCTTTCTTT
CDR3aa: CASSSWGGTEAFF

j_gene: TRBJ2-4
abundance: NA
v_gene: TRBV7-2
d_gene: NA
CDR3nt: TGTGCCAGCAGCCAAGACACCCGATTAGCCAAAAACATTCAGTACTTC
CDR3aa: CASSQDTRLAKNIQYF

j_gene: TRBJ1-2
abundance: once
v_gene: TRBV25-1
d_gene: NA
CDR3nt: TGTGCCAGCAGTGAAAATCTGTACTATGGCTACACCTTC
CDR3aa: CASSENLYYGYTF

j_gene: TRBJ2-7
abundance: NA
v_gene: TRBV19
d_gene: NA
CDR3nt: TGTGCCAGTAAGGGGTGGGGTTCCCCCTACGAGCAGTACTTC
CDR3aa: CASKGWGSPYEQYF

j_gene: TRBJ2-7
abundance: NA
v_gene: TRBV4-1
d_gene: NA
CDR3nt: TGCGCCAGCAGCCTTGAACCCTCCTACGAGCAGTACTTC
CDR3aa: CASSLEPSYEQYF

j_gene: TRBJ2-3
abundance: NA
v_gene: TRBV13
d_gene: NA
CDR3nt: TGTGCCAGCACAAGGGGGGGCACAGATACGCAGTATTTT
CDR3aa: CASTRGGTDTQYF

j_gene: TRBJ1-1
abundance: NA
v_gene: TRBV7-3
d_gene: NA
CDR3nt: TGTGCCAGCAGCACCGCTTTGGGCACTGAAGCTTTCTTT
CDR3aa: CASSTALGTEAFF

j_gene: TRBJ1-1
abundance: NA
v_gene: TRBV13
d_gene: NA
CDR3nt: TGTGCCAGCAGCTCCTCGCGGGGGGCACGCACTGAAGCTTTCTTT
CDR3aa: CASSSSRGARTEAFF

j_gene: TRBJ1-5
abundance: NA
v_gene: TRBV4-1
d_gene: NA
CDR3nt: TGCGCCAGCAGCCAGTATCCGGATGATAGCAATCAGCCCCAGCATTTT
CDR3aa: CASSQYPDDSNQPQHF

j_gene: TRBJ1-2
abundance: NA
v_gene: TRBV5-4
d_gene: NA
CDR3nt: TGTGCCAGCAGCACCGACATGTGGGGTGCGGTAGATGGCTACACCTTC
CDR3aa: CASSTDMWGAVDGYTF

j_gene: TRBJ2-2
abundance: NA
v_gene: TRBV7-8
d_gene: TRBD2
CDR3nt: TGTGCCAGCACGGCGGGGGGGTACACCGGGGAGCTGTTTTTT
CDR3aa: CASTAGGYTGELFF

j_gene: TRBJ2-3
abundance: NA
v_gene: TRBV29-1
d_gene: NA
CDR3nt: TGCAGCGTTGAATGGCCCGATACGCAGTATTTT
CDR3aa: CSVEWPDTQYF

j_gene: TRBJ1-1
abundance: NA
v_gene: TRBV4-2
d_gene: NA
CDR3nt: TGTGCCAGCAGCCACGGACAGCCGGGGCTCCGGAGGGACACTGAAGCTTTCTTT
CDR3aa: CASSHGQPGLRRDTEAFF

j_gene: TRBJ2-4
abundance: NA
v_gene: TRBV7-9
d_gene: TRBD2
CDR3nt: TGTGCCAGCAGCCCAGGACTAGCGGGGGGCCCGACCAACATTCAGTACTTC
CDR3aa: CASSPGLAGGPTNIQYF

j_gene: TRBJ1-1
abundance: NA
v_gene: TRBV4-2
d_gene: NA
CDR3nt: TGTGCCAGCAGCCAAGAGACGGTACCCGTAAACACTGAAGCTTTCTTT
CDR3aa: CASSQETVPVNTEAFF

j_gene: TRBJ1-2
abundance: once
v_gene: TRBV19
d_gene: NA
CDR3nt: TGTGCCAGTAGTCCGGGTGGTGGCTACACCTTC
CDR3aa: CASSPGGGYTF

j_gene: TRBJ2-6
abundance: NA
v_gene: TRBV30
d_gene: NA
CDR3nt: TGTGCCTGGAGTAAGAACGGGGCTGGGGCCAACGTCCTGACTTTC
CDR3aa: CAWSKNGAGANVLTF

j_gene: TRBJ2-3
abundance: NA
v_gene: TRBV7-3
d_gene: TRBD2
CDR3nt: TGTGCCAGCAGCCCCTACGGCGGGGGGCTCACAGATACGCAGTATTTT
CDR3aa: CASSPYGGGLTDTQYF

j_gene: TRBJ2-3
abundance: NA
v_gene: TRBV7-9
d_gene: TRBD2
CDR3nt: TGTGCCAGCAGCCCGCTGACTAGCGGGGGGGGAAATACGCAGTATTTT
CDR3aa: CASSPLTSGGGNTQYF

j_gene: TRBJ2-3
abundance: NA
v_gene: TRBV6-1
d_gene: NA
CDR3nt: TGTGCCAGCAGTGACCCCTCGAGAGGGGGAAGAGATACGCAGTATTTT
CDR3aa: CASSDPSRGGRDTQYF

j_gene: TRBJ1-1
abundance: NA
v_gene: TRBV11-3
d_gene: NA
CDR3nt: TGTGCCAGCAGCTTAGAGGAGGGCACTGAAGCTTTCTTT
CDR3aa: CASSLEEGTEAFF

j_gene: TRBJ2-7
abundance: NA
v_gene: TRBV7-2
d_gene: NA
CDR3nt: TGTGCCAGCAGCAGGACCGGGACCCCGATGTACTTC
CDR3aa: CASSRTGTPMYF

j_gene: TRBJ1-3
abundance: once
v_gene: TRBV5-1
d_gene: NA
CDR3nt: TGCGCCAGCAGCTTGACAGGCTCGGCGAACACCATATATTTT
CDR3aa: CASSLTGSANTIYF

j_gene: TRBJ2-1
abundance: NA
v_gene: TRBV30
d_gene: NA
CDR3nt: TGTGCCTGGAGTGTACTTAAGGGAAGCTCCTACAATGAGCAGTTCTTC
CDR3aa: CAWSVLKGSSYNEQFF

j_gene: TRBJ1-5
abundance: NA
v_gene: TRBV18
d_gene: TRBD1
CDR3nt: TGTGCCAGCTCACCTGCCGGGACAGGGAGAACCCAGCCCCAGCATTTT
CDR3aa: CASSPAGTGRTQPQHF

j_gene: TRBJ1-1
abundance: NA
v_gene: TRBV30
d_gene: TRBD1
CDR3nt: TGTGCCTGGAGTGTAGGTAGGACAGGGAACACTGAAGCTTTCTTT
CDR3aa: CAWSVGRTGNTEAFF

j_gene: TRBJ2-3
abundance: NA
v_gene: TRBV2
d_gene: TRBD2
CDR3nt: TGTGCCAGCAGTGAAGCGGGGACTAGGGCCCCCGGGAGGGCCGTTGGAGATACGCAGTATTTT
CDR3aa: CASSEAGTRAPGRAVGDTQYF

j_gene: TRBJ2-5
abundance: NA
v_gene: TRBV4-3
d_gene: NA
CDR3nt: TGCGCCAGCAGCCAAGATCTCACGGAGACCCAGTACTTC
CDR3aa: CASSQDLTETQYF

j_gene: TRBJ2-3
abundance: NA
v_gene: TRBV27
d_gene: NA
CDR3nt: TGTGCCAGCAGTTTATCCCCACAAGTGACGAGCACAGATACGCAGTATTTT
CDR3aa: CASSLSPQVTSTDTQYF

j_gene: TRBJ1-2
abundance: NA
v_gene: TRBV11-2
d_gene: NA
CDR3nt: TGTGCCAGCAGCTTACCATCGCAGGGGACCTATGGCTACACCTTC
CDR3aa: CASSLPSQGTYGYTF

j_gene: TRBJ1-5
abundance: NA
v_gene: TRBV6-5
d_gene: NA
CDR3nt: TGTGCCAGCAGTCGGAAGGGGGGTAGCAATCAGCCCCAGCATTTT
CDR3aa: CASSRKGGSNQPQHF

j_gene: TRBJ1-1
abundance: NA
v_gene: TRBV7-8
d_gene: NA
CDR3nt: TGTGCCAGCAGACTCATGGGGGGATCCACTGAAGCTTTCTTT
CDR3aa: CASRLMGGSTEAFF

j_gene: TRBJ2-7
abundance: once
v_gene: TRBV27
d_gene: NA
CDR3nt: TGTGCCAGCAGTTCCCCACCCTACGAGCAGTACTTC
CDR3aa: CASSSPPYEQYF

j_gene: TRBJ2-1
abundance: NA
v_gene: TRBV6-6
d_gene: TRBD2
CDR3nt: TGTGCCAGCAGAGAAGGGAGGGACTGGGCCGGGGGATTCTTC
CDR3aa: CASREGRDWAGGFF

j_gene: TRBJ2-7
abundance: NA
v_gene: TRBV5-1
d_gene: TRBD1
CDR3nt: TGCGCCAGCAGCTTGGTAGGGGGCCCTTCCCACGAGCAGTACTTC
CDR3aa: CASSLVGGPSHEQYF

j_gene: TRBJ2-3
abundance: NA
v_gene: TRBV5-1
d_gene: NA
CDR3nt: TGCGCCAGCAGCTTGTGGGGGCGGAGCACAGATACGCAGTATTTT
CDR3aa: CASSLWGRSTDTQYF

j_gene: TRBJ2-5
abundance: NA
v_gene: TRBV12-5
d_gene: NA
CDR3nt: TGTGCTAGTGGCCCCCCGGGGCCAATAGAGACCCAGTACTTC
CDR3aa: CASGPPGPIETQYF

j_gene: TRBJ1-2
abundance: NA
v_gene: TRBV19
d_gene: NA
CDR3nt: TGTGCCAGTAGTCGGGACCGAATCTATGGCTACACCTTC
CDR3aa: CASSRDRIYGYTF

j_gene: TRBJ1-1
abundance: NA
v_gene: TRBV21-1
d_gene: NA
CDR3nt: TGTGCCAGCCCCCCCGGGCCACAGGGGACCGATAGTAGGGACACTGAAGCTTTCTTT
CDR3aa: CASPPGPQGTDSRDTEAFF

j_gene: TRBJ2-2
abundance: NA
v_gene: TRBV14
d_gene: NA
CDR3nt: TGTGCCAGCAGCCAGGGGACCCCCTGGACCGGGGAGCTGTTTTTT
CDR3aa: CASSQGTPWTGELFF

j_gene: TRBJ2-7
abundance: NA
v_gene: TRBV15
d_gene: TRBD1
CDR3nt: TGTGCCACCAGCAGGATGGACTCAGGGGGCTCCTACGAGCAGTACTTC
CDR3aa: CATSRMDSGGSYEQYF